Listed below are T cell receptor beta chains from one sample, sequenced in a study of regulatory T cells in long-lasting Graves disease. TCRdb processed the multiplex PCR reads anew with MiXCR; each CDR3 protein has one entry. The sample has 400,000 to 500,000 distinct CDR3 sequences; less than 20% are singletons. These data were also filed under a second study, of T cells in Graves' hyperthyroidism and ophthalmopathy.

The source was peripheral blood mononuclear cells (PBMCs), collected at new diagnosis, from a patient treated with antithyroid drugs. These receptors originate from a woman between 18 and 29 years old with Graves disease. The CDR3 runs from the conserved cysteine through the conserved F or W. Fields, in order: J gene, clone size, D gene, V gene, CDR3 protein, CDR3 DNA. The D gene is left open where the match is weak. Clone size is not always given. Where it is, it says once, few, many or a class for expanded clones.

>TRBJ2-1|few|TRBD2|TRBV6-2/TRBV6-3
CASRGGLAGKYNEQFF
TGTGCCAGCAGGGGTGGACTAGCGGGTAAATACAATGAGCAGTTCTTC
>TRBJ2-1|-|TRBD2|TRBV20-1
CSARLLAGVYNEQFF
TGCAGTGCTAGATTACTAGCGGGAGTCTACAATGAGCAGTTCTTC
>TRBJ2-3|many|-|TRBV30
CAWSVRAGTDTQYF
TGTGCCTGGAGTGTACGAGCGGGCACAGATACGCAGTATTTT
>TRBJ2-7|many|-|TRBV5-1
CASSLDPTEPYEQYF
TGCGCCAGCAGCTTGGATCCGACGGAGCCCTACGAGCAGTACTTC
>TRBJ2-7|-|TRBD1|TRBV25-1
CASSAVLGTDLYEQYF
TGTGCCAGCAGTGCGGTACTCGGGACAGACCTATACGAGCAGTACTTC
>TRBJ2-5|many|TRBD2|TRBV20-1
CSARILAGGLETQYF
TGCAGTGCTAGAATACTAGCGGGAGGTCTAGAGACCCAGTACTTC
>TRBJ2-2|-|TRBD2|TRBV14
CASSLERGAGELFF
TGTGCCAGCAGCCTGGAGCGGGGCGCCGGGGAGCTGTTTTTT
>TRBJ2-7|-|TRBD2|TRBV9
CASSPRREGRNEQYF
TGTGCCAGCAGCCCCAGGAGGGAGGGGAGGAACGAGCAGTACTTC
>TRBJ1-5|-|-|TRBV27
CASSFRNQPQHF
TGTGCCAGCAGTTTTCGGAATCAGCCCCAGCATTTT
>TRBJ1-1|many|-|TRBV3-1
CASSQGPGRSEAFF
TGTGCCAGCAGCCAAGGTCCAGGCCGATCTGAAGCTTTCTTT
>TRBJ1-4|few|-|TRBV29-1
CGGGQSNEKLFF
TGCGGAGGGGGGCAGTCTAATGAAAAACTGTTTTTT
>TRBJ1-6|few|-|TRBV20-1
CSARHRLGRNSPLHF
TGCAGTGCTAGGCACAGGTTAGGGCGTAATTCACCCCTCCACTTT
>TRBJ1-1|-|-|TRBV7-9
CARAGGAFF
TGTGCCAGGGCGGGAGGAGCTTTCTTT
>TRBJ2-5|many|-|TRBV27
CASSLLFESETQYF
TGTGCCAGCAGTTTACTGTTTGAGTCTGAGACCCAGTACTTC
>TRBJ1-2|-|-|TRBV15
CATSRDAATYGYTF
TGTGCCACCAGCAGAGATGCGGCAACCTATGGCTACACCTTC
>TRBJ1-1|few|TRBD1|TRBV12-3/TRBV12-4
CASSFGRTGRTSEAFF
TGTGCCAGCAGTTTTGGTCGGACAGGGAGAACGAGTGAAGCTTTCTTT
>TRBJ1-3|many|TRBD1|TRBV20-1
CSARVLQGAEKGSGNTIYF
TGCAGTGCTAGAGTCCTTCAGGGGGCAGAAAAGGGCTCTGGAAACACCATATATTTT
>TRBJ2-5|-|-|TRBV5-1
CASSLDPEGETQYF
TGCGCCAGCAGCTTGGATCCAGAAGGGGAGACCCAGTACTTC
>TRBJ2-1|-|-|TRBV7-8
CASSLGGIWINEQLF
TGTGCCAGCAGCCTAGGGGGGATTTGGATCAATGAGCAGCTCTTC